This TCR beta chain was sequenced for a study of CD8 T cells in cerebrospinal fluid in Alzheimer's disease (dated by TCRdb to 2020 to 2021). With regard to the full study: The study used two single-cell methods, plate-based nested PCR sequencing and droplet-based sequencing, to evaluate clonal expansion of CSF T cells. This study tested whether clonally expanded T cells could be found in cerebrospinal fluid from healthy elderly individuals and from patients with neurodegenerative disease. In the droplet-based CSF analysis comparing patients with controls, about nine healthy controls (about 11,000 cells) and about nine patients with MCI or Alzheimer's disease (approximately 9,500 cells) were included. CSF gene-expression analysis, which included Parkinson's disease patients, covered more than 20 samples in total.

What the study reported, not specific to this receptor: The authors warned that finding EBV-specific TCRs in CSF does not prove a causal connection between EBV and Alzheimer's disease. The EBV-specific clones were neither the most highly expanded clones nor enriched among patients. In pooled data, a highly expanded clone (at least 3% of TCRs) was found in 1 of 10 healthy subjects versus 4 of 6 Alzheimer's patients. The overall clonality comparison included only samples with detectable clones (roughly 11 healthy, 5 MCI, 5 AD, 6 PD). Compared with controls, patients with MCI or Alzheimer's disease had a higher percentage of their CSF TCRs made up by the single largest clone.

Patients with Parkinson's disease were included as a neurodegenerative disease comparison group, since earlier reports had described antigen-specific T cells in the blood of Parkinson's disease patients. Acute infectious disease was absent in all participants, and all participants were in good physical condition. Neurodegeneration in patients was confirmed with biomarkers including neurofilament, amyloid-beta and tau. Live CSF cells for droplet-based sequencing were sorted with a live/dead marker. CSF was obtained by lumbar puncture, and immune cells were pelleted by centrifugation at 300g. CSF samples were inspected for red blood cells, and any blood-contaminated sample was excluded. CSF cells were cryopreserved in freezing medium, frozen overnight at -80 degrees C, and subsequently stored in liquid nitrogen. Before analysis, CSF samples had been stored for less than six months. Library preparation was by 10x single-cell sequencing. Profiling of CSF cells was done with 10X Genomics single-cell V(D)J and 5' gene-expression libraries. CSF single-cell TCR libraries were sequenced on an Illumina NextSeq550. The authors' pipeline ran thus. After V(D)J reads were mapped to the vdj-GRCh38 alts ensemble 2.0.0 reference, the Cell Ranger vdj pipeline was used to analyse the reads. Clonotypes were defined as cell barcodes sharing the same set of productive CDR3 nucleotide sequences. Clonotype information was added to Seurat v3.0 gene-expression metadata to link clonality with transcriptional profiles. Any CSF cell with more than 1,800 genes, more than 7,500 UMIs or more than 10% mitochondrial reads was excluded. CDR3-beta sequences were compared against VDJdb to identify TCRs with known antigen specificity. Clone sharing was examined by network analysis using the R package qgraph, in which only TCRs with complete alpha and beta chains were included. Each entry corresponds to one CDR3 protein sequence from reads that TCRdb reprocessed, and DNA is not given. TCRdb's processing, not the authors', yielded these V and J calls. The sample table includes about 1,200 distinct CDR3 sequences. Of the sample, around 18% falls within the top ten clones.

CDR3 length: 15 amino acids, cysteine to phenylalanine. No DNA sequence is on record. CDR1 MDHEN and CDR2 SYDVKM were looked up in the germline V gene. By frequency, this clonotype is medium-sized (0.01 to 0.1%), with no count recorded. Its antigen is currently not known. Sequenced input: cerebrospinal fluid. The source of this sequence is a human donor with Parkinson's disease. The rearrangement combines TRBV28 with TRBJ1-5; TCRdb picks TRBD1, but there is no DNA to check that call. The CDR3 in this case is CASRSGRPSNQPQHF.